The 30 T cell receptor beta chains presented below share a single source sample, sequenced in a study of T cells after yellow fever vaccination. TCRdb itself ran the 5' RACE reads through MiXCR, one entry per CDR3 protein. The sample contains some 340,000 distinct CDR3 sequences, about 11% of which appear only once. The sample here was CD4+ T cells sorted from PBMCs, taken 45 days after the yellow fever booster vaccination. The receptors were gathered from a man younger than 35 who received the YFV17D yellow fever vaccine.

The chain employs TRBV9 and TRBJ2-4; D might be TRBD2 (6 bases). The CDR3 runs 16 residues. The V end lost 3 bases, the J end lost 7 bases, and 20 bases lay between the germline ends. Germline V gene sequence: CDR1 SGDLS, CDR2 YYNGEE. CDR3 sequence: CASSAEEGRGSNIQYF. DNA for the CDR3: TGTGCCAGCAGCGCCGAGGAGGGAAGGGGTTCCAACATTCAGTACTTC. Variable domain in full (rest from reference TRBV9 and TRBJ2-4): DSGVTQTPKHLITATGQRVTLRCSPRSGDLSVYWYQQSLDQGLQFLIQYYNGEERAKGNILERFSAQQFPDLHSELNLSSLELGDSALYFCASSAEEGRGSNIQYFGAGTRLSVL.

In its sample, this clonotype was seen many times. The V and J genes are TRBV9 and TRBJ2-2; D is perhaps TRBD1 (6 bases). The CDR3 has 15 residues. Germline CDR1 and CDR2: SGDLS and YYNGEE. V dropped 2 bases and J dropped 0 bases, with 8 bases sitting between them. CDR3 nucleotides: TGTGCCAGCAGCGTTGGGGGCTCGAACACCGGGGAGCTGTTTTTT. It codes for CASSVGGSNTGELFF.

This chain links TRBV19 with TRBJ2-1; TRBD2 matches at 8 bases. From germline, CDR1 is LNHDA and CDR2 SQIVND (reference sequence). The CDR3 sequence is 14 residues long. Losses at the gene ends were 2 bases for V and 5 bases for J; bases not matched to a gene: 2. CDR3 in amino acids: CASSIRREDNEQFF. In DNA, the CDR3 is TGTGCCAGTAGTATACGGCGGGAGGACAATGAGCAGTTCTTC.

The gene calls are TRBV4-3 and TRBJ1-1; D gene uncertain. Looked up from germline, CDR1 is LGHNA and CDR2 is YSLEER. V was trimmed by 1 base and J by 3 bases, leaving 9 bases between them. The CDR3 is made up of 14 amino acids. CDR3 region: CASSQAHGYTEAFF. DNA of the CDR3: TGCGCCAGCAGCCAAGCCCACGGCTACACTGAAGCTTTCTTT.

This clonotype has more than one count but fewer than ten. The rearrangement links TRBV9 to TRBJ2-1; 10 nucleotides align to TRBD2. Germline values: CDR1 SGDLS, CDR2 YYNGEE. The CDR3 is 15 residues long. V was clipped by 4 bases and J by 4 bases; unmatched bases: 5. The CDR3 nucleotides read TGTGCCAGCAGCACCGGGACTAGCGTATACAATGAGCAGTTCTTC. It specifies CASSTGTSVYNEQFF. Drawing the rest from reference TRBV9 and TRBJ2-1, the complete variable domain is DSGVTQTPKHLITATGQRVTLRCSPRSGDLSVYWYQQSLDQGLQFLIQYYNGEERAKGNILERFSAQQFPDLHSELNLSSLELGDSALYFCASSTGTSVYNEQFFGPGTRLTVL.

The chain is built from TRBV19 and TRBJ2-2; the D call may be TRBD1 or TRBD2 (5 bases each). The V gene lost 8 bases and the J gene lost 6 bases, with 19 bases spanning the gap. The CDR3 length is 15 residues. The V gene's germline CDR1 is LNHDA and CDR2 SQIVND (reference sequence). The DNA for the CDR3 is TGTGCCAGTCAACGCAGGGATCTGGGGGCCGGGGAGCTGTTTTTT. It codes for CASQRRDLGAGELFF.

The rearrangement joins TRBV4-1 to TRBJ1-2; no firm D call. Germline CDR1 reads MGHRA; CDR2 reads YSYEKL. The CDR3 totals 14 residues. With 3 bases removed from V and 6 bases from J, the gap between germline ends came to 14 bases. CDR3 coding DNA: TGCGCCAGCAGCCAGGTTATTAGTTCCGATGGCTACACCTTC. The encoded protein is CASSQVISSDGYTF.

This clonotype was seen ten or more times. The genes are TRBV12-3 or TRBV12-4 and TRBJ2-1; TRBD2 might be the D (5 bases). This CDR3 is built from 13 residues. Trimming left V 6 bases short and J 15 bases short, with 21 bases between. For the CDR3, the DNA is TGTGCCAGCAGCCCCTCGGCCGGGGTCGGTGGGTTCTTC. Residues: CASSPSAGVGGFF.

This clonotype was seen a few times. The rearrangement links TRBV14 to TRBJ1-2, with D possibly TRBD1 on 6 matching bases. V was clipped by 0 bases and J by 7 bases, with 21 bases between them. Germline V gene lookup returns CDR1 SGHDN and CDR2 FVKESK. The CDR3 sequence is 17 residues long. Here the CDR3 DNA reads TGTGCCAGCAGCCAAGATCGAAGGGACACGGGATGGAGTGGCTACACCTTC. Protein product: CASSQDRRDTGWSGYTF.

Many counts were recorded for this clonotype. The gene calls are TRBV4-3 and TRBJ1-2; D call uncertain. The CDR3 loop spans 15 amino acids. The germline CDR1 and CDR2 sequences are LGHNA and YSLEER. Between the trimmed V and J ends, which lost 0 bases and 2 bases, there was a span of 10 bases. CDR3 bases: TGCGCCAGCAGCCAAGATTTATGGCAGAACTATGGCTACACCTTC. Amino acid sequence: CASSQDLWQNYGYTF.

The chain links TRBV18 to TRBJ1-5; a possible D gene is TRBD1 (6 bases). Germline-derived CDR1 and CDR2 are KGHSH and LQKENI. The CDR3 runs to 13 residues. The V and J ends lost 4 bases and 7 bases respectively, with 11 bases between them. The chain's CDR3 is CASSQGGQQPQHF. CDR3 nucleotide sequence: TGTGCCAGCTCACAGGGAGGACAGCAGCCCCAGCATTTT.

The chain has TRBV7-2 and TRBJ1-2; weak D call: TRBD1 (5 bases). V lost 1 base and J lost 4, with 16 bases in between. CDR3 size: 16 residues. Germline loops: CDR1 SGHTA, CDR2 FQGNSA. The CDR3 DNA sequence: TGTGCCAGCAGCTTAGATTTCCAGGGTCTATCCTATGGCTACACCTTC. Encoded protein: CASSLDFQGLSYGYTF. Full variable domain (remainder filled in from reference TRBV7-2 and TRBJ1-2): GAGVSQSPSNKVTEKGKDVELRCDPISGHTALYWYRQSLGQGLEFLIYFQGNSAPDKSGLPSDRFSAERTGGSVSTLTIQRTQQEDSAVYLCASSLDFQGLSYGYTFGSGTRLTVV.

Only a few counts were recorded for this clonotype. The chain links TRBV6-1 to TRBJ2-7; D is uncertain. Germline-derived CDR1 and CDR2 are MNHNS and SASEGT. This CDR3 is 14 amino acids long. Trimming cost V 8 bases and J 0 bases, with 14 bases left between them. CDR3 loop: CASPPPSTSYEQYF. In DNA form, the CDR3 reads TGTGCCAGCCCTCCCCCGAGCACCTCCTACGAGCAGTACTTC.

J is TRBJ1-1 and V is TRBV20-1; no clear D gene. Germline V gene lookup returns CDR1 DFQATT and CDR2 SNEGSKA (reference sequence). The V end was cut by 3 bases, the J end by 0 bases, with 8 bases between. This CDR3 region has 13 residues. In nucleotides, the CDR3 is TGCAGTGCTAGCAGGACTCTGAACACTGAAGCTTTCTTT. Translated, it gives CSASRTLNTEAFF.

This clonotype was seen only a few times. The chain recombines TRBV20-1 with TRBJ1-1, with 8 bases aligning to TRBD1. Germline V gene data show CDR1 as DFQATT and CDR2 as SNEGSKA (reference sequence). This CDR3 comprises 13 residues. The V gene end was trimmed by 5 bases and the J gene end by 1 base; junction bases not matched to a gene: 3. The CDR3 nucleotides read TGCAGTGCTGGCAGGGGGCCGAACACTGAAGCTTTCTTT. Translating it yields CSAGRGPNTEAFF.

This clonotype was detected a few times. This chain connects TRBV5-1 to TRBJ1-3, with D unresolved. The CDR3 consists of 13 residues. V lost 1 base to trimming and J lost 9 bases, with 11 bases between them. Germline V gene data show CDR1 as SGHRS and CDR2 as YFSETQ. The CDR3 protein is CASSLSGYSTIYF. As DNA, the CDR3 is TGCGCCAGCAGCTTGTCAGGATACTCCACCATATATTTT.

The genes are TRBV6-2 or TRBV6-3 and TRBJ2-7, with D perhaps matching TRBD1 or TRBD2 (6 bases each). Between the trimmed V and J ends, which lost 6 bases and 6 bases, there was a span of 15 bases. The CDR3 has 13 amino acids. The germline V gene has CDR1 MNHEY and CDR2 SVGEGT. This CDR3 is CASRPRGLAEQYV. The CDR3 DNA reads TGTGCCAGCAGGCCCCGGGGGCTAGCCGAGCAGTACGTC.

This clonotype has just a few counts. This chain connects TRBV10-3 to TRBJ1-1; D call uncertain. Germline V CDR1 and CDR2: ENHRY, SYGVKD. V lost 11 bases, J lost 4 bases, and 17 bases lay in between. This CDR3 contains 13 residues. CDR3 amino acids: CAGSEQASTEAFF. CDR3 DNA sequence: TGTGCCGGGAGCGAGCAGGCAAGCACTGAAGCTTTCTTT.

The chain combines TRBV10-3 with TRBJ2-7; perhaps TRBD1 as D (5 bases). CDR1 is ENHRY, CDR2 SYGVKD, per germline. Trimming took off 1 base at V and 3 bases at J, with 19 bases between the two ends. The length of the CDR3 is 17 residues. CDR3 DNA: TGTGCCATCAGTGAGTTTAAATTTGGTGCAGGGAACTACGAGCAGTACTTC. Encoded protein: CAISEFKFGAGNYEQYF.

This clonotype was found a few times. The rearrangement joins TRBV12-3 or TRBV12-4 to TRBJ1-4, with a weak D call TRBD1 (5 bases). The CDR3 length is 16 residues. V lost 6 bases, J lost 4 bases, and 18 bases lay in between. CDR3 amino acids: CASSPSRGPHNEKLFF. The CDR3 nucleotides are TGTGCCAGCAGCCCGTCCCGGGGACCCCATAATGAAAAACTGTTTTTT.

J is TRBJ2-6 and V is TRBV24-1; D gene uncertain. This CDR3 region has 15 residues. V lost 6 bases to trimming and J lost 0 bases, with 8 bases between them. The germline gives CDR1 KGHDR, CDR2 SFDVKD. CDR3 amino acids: CATSRGHSGANVLTF. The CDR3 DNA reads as TGTGCCACCAGTCGCGGTCACTCTGGGGCCAACGTCCTGACTTTC.

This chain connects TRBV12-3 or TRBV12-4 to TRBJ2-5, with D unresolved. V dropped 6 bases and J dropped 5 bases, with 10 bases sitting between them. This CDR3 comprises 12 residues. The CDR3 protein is CASSNLGETQYF. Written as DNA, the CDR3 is TGTGCCAGCAGCAACTTAGGGGAGACCCAGTACTTC.

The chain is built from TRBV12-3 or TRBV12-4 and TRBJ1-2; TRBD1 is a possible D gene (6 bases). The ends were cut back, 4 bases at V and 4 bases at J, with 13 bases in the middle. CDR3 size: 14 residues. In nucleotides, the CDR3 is TGTGCCAGCAGTTGGGCGGGGACACTCTATGGCTACACCTTC. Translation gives CASSWAGTLYGYTF.

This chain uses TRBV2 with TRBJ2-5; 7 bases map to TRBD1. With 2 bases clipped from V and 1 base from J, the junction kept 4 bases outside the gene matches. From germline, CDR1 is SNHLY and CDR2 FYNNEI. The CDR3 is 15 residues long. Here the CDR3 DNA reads TGTGCCAGCAGTGAAATACAGGGGCCCCAAGAGACCCAGTACTTC. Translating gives CASSEIQGPQETQYF.

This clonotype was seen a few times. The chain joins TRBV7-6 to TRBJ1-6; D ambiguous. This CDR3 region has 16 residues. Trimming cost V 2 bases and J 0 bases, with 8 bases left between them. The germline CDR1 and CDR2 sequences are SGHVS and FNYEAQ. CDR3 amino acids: CASSLRESSYNSPLHF. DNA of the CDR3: TGTGCCAGCAGCTTACGAGAGAGCTCCTATAATTCACCCCTCCACTTT.

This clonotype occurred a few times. CDR3 sequence reads: CASSQDPTGASTDTQYF. Here the CDR3 DNA reads TGCGCCAGCAGCCAAGATCCAACGGGGGCTAGCACAGATACGCAGTATTTT. The chain is built from TRBV4-3 and TRBJ2-3; D might be TRBD1 or TRBD2, each matching 6 bases. The CDR3 runs to 17 residues. Trimming cost V 0 bases and J 0 bases, with 13 bases left between them. Per the germline V gene, CDR1 is LGHNA and CDR2 is YSLEER.

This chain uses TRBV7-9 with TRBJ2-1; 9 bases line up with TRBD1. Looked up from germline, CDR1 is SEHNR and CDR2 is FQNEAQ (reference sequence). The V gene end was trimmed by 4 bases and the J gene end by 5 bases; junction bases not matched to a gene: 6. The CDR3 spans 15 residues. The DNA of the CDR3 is TGTGCCAGCAGCTCTGGGACAGGGCCCCACAATGAGCAGTTCTTC. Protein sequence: CASSSGTGPHNEQFF.

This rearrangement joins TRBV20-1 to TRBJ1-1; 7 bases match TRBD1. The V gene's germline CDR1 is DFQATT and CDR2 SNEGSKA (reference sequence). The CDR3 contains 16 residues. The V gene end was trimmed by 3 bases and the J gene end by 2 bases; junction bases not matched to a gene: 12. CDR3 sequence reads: CSASRGAGATNTEAFF. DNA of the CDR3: TGCAGTGCTAGCAGGGGGGCAGGTGCAACCAACACTGAAGCTTTCTTT.

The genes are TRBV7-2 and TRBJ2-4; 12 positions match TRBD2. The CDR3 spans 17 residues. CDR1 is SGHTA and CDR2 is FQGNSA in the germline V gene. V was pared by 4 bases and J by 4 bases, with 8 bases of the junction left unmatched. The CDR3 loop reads CASSSPSGGASKNIQYF. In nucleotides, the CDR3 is TGTGCCAGCAGCTCCCCTAGCGGGGGGGCGAGTAAAAACATTCAGTACTTC.

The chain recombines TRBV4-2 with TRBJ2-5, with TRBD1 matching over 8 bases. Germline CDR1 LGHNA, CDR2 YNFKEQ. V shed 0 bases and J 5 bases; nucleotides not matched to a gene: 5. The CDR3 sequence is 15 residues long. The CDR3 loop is CASSQEQGAGETQYF. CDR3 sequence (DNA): TGTGCCAGCAGCCAAGAGCAGGGGGCCGGGGAGACCCAGTACTTC.